What follows are 25 T cell receptor beta chains derived from one specimen sequenced in a study of technical replicates of blood from a handful of donors (dated by TCRdb to about 2017). The library was obtained by the immunoSEQ multiplex PCR assay. TCRdb took over this immuneACCESS table, retaining in-frame rearrangements with V and J assigned. Such tables are incomplete; in checked studies, under half of the missing clones stem from an unresolved V gene, and the remainder is unexplained. A total of tens of thousands of clones appear in this sample, 88% of them only once. Of the sample, under 6% is held by the ten largest clones. The source material was PBMCs. The receptor set was obtained from a human donor in good health. Some clones in this sample may be carry-over from other donors' samples.

This clone was found once. J is TRBJ1-5 and V is TRBV7-3, with D unclear. CDR1 and CDR2 from the germline V gene are SGHTA and FQGTGA. CDR3 length: 13 amino acids. Trimming stripped 3 bases from V and 10 bases from J, with 13 bases between. The CDR3 loop is CASSLERFSPQHF. The CDR3 DNA reads TGTGCCAGCAGCTTGGAGCGGTTTTCTCCCCAGCATTTT.

This clone was seen more than once but under ten times. This rearrangement joins TRBV30 to TRBJ1-1; the D is unclear. The V gene lost 0 bases and the J gene lost 0 bases, with 8 bases spanning the gap. Germline V gives CDR1 GTSNPN, CDR2 SVGIG (reference sequence). The CDR3 is 14 residues long. In nucleotides, the CDR3 is TGTGCCTGGAGTGTTCGGGGTCTGAACACTGAAGCTTTCTTT. This codes for CAWSVRGLNTEAFF. Full variable domain (rest looked up from reference TRBV30 and TRBJ1-1): SQTIHQWPATLVQPVGSPLSLECTVEGTSNPNLYWYRQAAGRGLQLLFYSVGIGQISSEVPQNLSASRPQDRQFILSSKKLLLSDSGFYLCAWSVRGLNTEAFFGQGTRLTVV.

The chain has TRBV5-1 and TRBJ1-3; possible D gene TRBD1, 6 bases. CDR1 is SGHRS and CDR2 is YFSETQ in the germline V gene. CDR3 length equals 16 residues. V was cut by 4 bases and J by 0 bases, with 14 bases left in between. CDR3 coding DNA: TGCGCCAGCAGCCCGGGAGGGGGGAGCTCTGGAAACACCATATATTTT. This encodes CASSPGGGSSGNTIYF.

The V call is TRBV18, the J call TRBJ2-7; 8 positions match TRBD1. CDR3 length: 14 amino acids. V trimming: 6 bases; J trimming: 4 bases; junction bases outside the gene matches: 8. The V gene's germline CDR1 is KGHSH and CDR2 LQKENI. The CDR3 nucleotides are TGTGCCAGCTCGCCGGACAGGGTTTTTTACGAGCAGTACTTC. It codes for CASSPDRVFYEQYF.

The CDR3: CAWSRGTANYGYTF. CDR3 nucleotide sequence: TGTGCCTGGAGCCGAGGGACTGCTAACTATGGCTACACCTTC. The chain uses TRBV30 and TRBJ1-2; TRBD1 is a possible D gene (5 bases). CDR1 GTSNPN and CDR2 SVGIG come from the germline V gene (reference sequence). Trimming pared 3 bases from V and 0 bases from J, leaving 11 bases between. The CDR3 length is 14 residues.

The gene calls are TRBV18 and TRBJ1-1, with D maybe TRBD1 (5 bases). Germline CDR1 reads KGHSH; CDR2 reads LQKENI. CDR3 length: 16 amino acids. V was cut by 2 bases and J by 1 base, with 14 bases left in between. The CDR3 here is CASSPIERDGNTEAFF. The CDR3, as DNA: TGTGCCAGCTCACCAATAGAGCGGGACGGGAACACTGAAGCTTTCTTT.

This sequence joins TRBV5-6 and TRBJ1-2; D is undetermined. From germline, CDR1 is SGHDT and CDR2 YYEEEE. The germline V and J ends were trimmed by 0 bases and 4 bases, with 4 bases remaining between them. This CDR3 region has 12 residues. CDR3 nucleotides: TGTGCCAGCAGCTTGGCGTCCTATGGCTACACCTTC. Protein sequence: CASSLASYGYTF.

This clone was seen more than once but under ten times. The chain couples TRBV4-3 to TRBJ2-2; maybe TRBD1 (6 bases). V was pared by 4 bases and J by 6 bases, with 24 bases between. The germline V gene has CDR1 LGHNA and CDR2 YSLEER. The CDR3 consists of 18 residues. The CDR3 nucleotides read TGCGCCAGCAGCCTTTTAGGGGGATTATTTCGGGTCCCCGGGGAGCTGTTTTTT. Translated: CASSLLGGLFRVPGELFF.

The rearrangement links TRBV7-2 to TRBJ2-7; 8 bases line up with TRBD2. Per germline, CDR1 SGHTA and CDR2 FQGNSA. The ends lost 1 base at V and 3 bases at J; junction bases unmatched: 5. The CDR3 consists of 15 residues. The CDR3 here is CASSLVRGGNYEQYF. The CDR3 DNA reads TGTGCCAGCAGCTTAGTTCGGGGGGGTAACTACGAGCAGTACTTC.

The chain joins TRBV6-1 to TRBJ2-6; 8 bases line up with TRBD1. This CDR3 contains 18 residues. V dropped 3 bases and J dropped 0; count of bases not matched to a gene: 7. Germline V gene data show CDR1 as MNHNS and CDR2 as SASEGT. In nucleotides, the CDR3 is TGTGCCAGCAGTGATCGAGGACAGGGACCCTCTGGGGCCAACGTCCTGACTTTC. Amino acid sequence: CASSDRGQGPSGANVLTF.

This chain links TRBV7-8 with TRBJ1-5, with D uncertain. CDR3 length equals 15 residues. Trimming stripped 3 bases from V and 3 bases from J, with 12 bases between. Germline CDR1 SGHVS, CDR2 FQNEAQ. The CDR3 region has the DNA TGTGCCAGCAGCTTCTCAAACGAGTACAATCAGCCCCAGCATTTT. Residues: CASSFSNEYNQPQHF.

The V gene is TRBV5-1, the J gene TRBJ2-1; the D gene is possibly TRBD2 (6 bases). In germline, CDR1 is SGHRS, CDR2 YFSETQ. This CDR3 is 13 amino acids long. V lost 7 bases and J lost 9, with 17 bases in between. CDR3 loop: CASRSGEYGEQFF. CDR3 bases: TGCGCCAGCCGCTCGGGGGAATACGGTGAGCAGTTCTTC.

This clone has a single count. The DNA of the CDR3 is TGTGCCAGCAGCTGGGGGGTCCGCTACACAGATACGCAGTATTTT. Protein: CASSWGVRYTDTQYF. The chain combines TRBV7-2 with TRBJ2-3; possible D gene TRBD2, 6 bases. CDR3 length equals 15 residues. The germline CDR1 and CDR2 sequences are SGHTA and FQGNSA. Trimming shortened V by 4 bases and J by 2 bases, and 13 bases separated the two germline ends.

V and J are TRBV19 and TRBJ2-2; 7 positions match TRBD2. Germline assignment: CDR1 LNHDA and CDR2 SQIVND (reference sequence). This CDR3 comprises 18 residues. The ends lost 9 bases at V and 5 bases at J; junction bases unmatched: 21. The chain's CDR3 is CASLGGTALGSLTGELFF. CDR3 DNA: TGTGCCAGCCTCGGGGGGACTGCTTTGGGGAGCTTGACCGGGGAGCTGTTTTTT.

The gene calls are TRBV4-1 and TRBJ1-1; 8 bases are a match to TRBD1. With 3 bases clipped from V and 1 base from J, the junction kept 4 bases outside the gene matches. Germline V gene lookup returns CDR1 MGHRA and CDR2 YSYEKL. CDR3 length: 15 residues. The CDR3 loop is CASSQATGENTEAFF. The DNA for the CDR3 is TGCGCCAGCAGCCAGGCGACAGGGGAGAACACTGAAGCTTTCTTT.

This clone is a singleton in its sample. The chain joins TRBV19 to TRBJ1-5; 7 nucleotides align to TRBD1. The length of the CDR3 is 17 residues. J was trimmed by 2 bases and V by 5 bases; bases with no gene match: 12. CDR1 and CDR2 (germline): LNHDA, SQIVND (reference sequence). The CDR3 sequence is CASSFLGADRGNQPQHF. In DNA, the CDR3 is TGTGCCAGTAGTTTCCTCGGGGCCGACAGGGGCAATCAGCCCCAGCATTTT.

The rearrangement links TRBV5-1 to TRBJ2-7; 7 bases fit TRBD1. The CDR3 runs to 12 residues. After removal of 4 bases from V and 4 bases from J, the junction contained 2 bases not matched to a gene. Germline V CDR1 and CDR2: SGHRS, YFSETQ. In DNA, the CDR3 is TGCGCCAGCAGCCCGGACAGGTACGAGCAGTACTTC. Residues: CASSPDRYEQYF.

The chain has TRBV9 and TRBJ2-7; D is possibly TRBD1 (5 bases). Germline values: CDR1 SGDLS, CDR2 YYNGEE. The CDR3 sequence is 15 residues long. Trimming pared 3 bases from V and 5 bases from J, leaving 18 bases between. CDR3 nucleotide sequence: TGTGCCAGCAGCGCGCAAGGGGTTACAATTCACGAGCAGTACTTC. This sequence encodes CASSAQGVTIHEQYF. The full variable domain, rest sourced from reference TRBV9 and TRBJ2-7, is DSGVTQTPKHLITATGQRVTLRCSPRSGDLSVYWYQQSLDQGLQFLIQYYNGEERAKGNILERFSAQQFPDLHSELNLSSLELGDSALYFCASSAQGVTIHEQYFGPGTRLTVT.

This chain joins TRBV6-5 and TRBJ2-3; D is ambiguous. CDR3 length: 14 amino acids. Germline V gene data show CDR1 as MNHEY and CDR2 as SVGAGI. The ends were cut back, 2 bases at V and 0 bases at J, with 6 bases in the middle. In DNA form, the CDR3 reads TGTGCCAGCAGTTACGGCAAAAGCACAGATACGCAGTATTTT. As protein: CASSYGKSTDTQYF.

The chain uses TRBV7-3 and TRBJ2-2; 9 bases line up with TRBD2. J was trimmed by 5 bases and V by 4 bases; bases with no gene match: 5. This CDR3 contains 15 residues. Germline loops: CDR1 SGHTA, CDR2 FQGTGA. CDR3 protein: CASSSAGGRTGELFF. CDR3 in DNA: TGTGCCAGCAGCTCGGCGGGGGGGAGGACCGGGGAGCTGTTTTTT.

The V and J genes are TRBV15 and TRBJ2-6; D is uncertain. From germline, CDR1 is LNHNV and CDR2 YYDKDF (reference sequence). This CDR3 contains 17 residues. V shed 0 bases and J shed 0 bases, with 9 bases lying between them. The CDR3 spells CATSRDLSYSGANVLTF. For the CDR3, the DNA is TGTGCCACCAGCAGAGATCTTAGCTACTCTGGGGCCAACGTCCTGACTTTC. Full variable domain (remainder filled in from reference TRBV15 and TRBJ2-6): DAMVIQNPRYQVTQFGKPVTLSCSQTLNHNVMYWYQQKSSQAPKLLFHYYDKDFNNEADTPDNFQSRRPNTSFCFLDIRSPGLGDTAMYLCATSRDLSYSGANVLTFGAGSRLTVL.

The chain has TRBV27 and TRBJ2-3; tentatively, D is TRBD2 (7 bases). The ends were cut back, 7 bases at V and 4 bases at J, with 15 bases in the middle. Germline V gene data show CDR1 as MNHEY and CDR2 as SMNVEV (reference sequence). This CDR3 is built from 14 residues. CDR3 protein: CASTLRGGSDTQYF. CDR3 nucleotide sequence: TGTGCCAGCACCCTAAGGGGGGGCTCAGATACGCAGTATTTT.

The rearrangement links TRBV19 to TRBJ1-2; TRBD1 agrees at 7 bases. CDR3 size: 16 residues. Trimming removed 2 bases from V and 2 bases from J; junction bases left unmatched: 8. Per germline, CDR1 LNHDA and CDR2 SQIVND (reference sequence). CDR3 sequence: CASSIITTGQNYGYTF. The CDR3 DNA follows: TGTGCCAGTAGTATAATAACCACGGGACAGAACTATGGCTACACCTTC.

This clone was counted once. In DNA, the CDR3 is TGTGCCAGCAGCCCTGGGAGGGCCTTTGGAACAGATACGCAGTATTTT. Amino acids: CASSPGRAFGTDTQYF. The gene calls are TRBV5-4 and TRBJ2-3, with 7 bases lining up with TRBD2. CDR1 and CDR2 from the germline V gene are SGHNT and YYREEE (reference sequence). J lost 3 bases, V lost 4 bases, and 11 bases had no gene match. The CDR3 runs to 16 residues.

CDR3 sequence reads: CASSYIVGRGTEAFF. The CDR3 DNA follows: TGTGCCAGCAGCTACATTGTCGGGCGGGGGACTGAAGCTTTCTTT. This chain links TRBV7-9 with TRBJ1-1; D perhaps matches TRBD1 (5 bases). The CDR3 has 15 amino acids. Germline CDR1 SEHNR, CDR2 FQNEAQ (reference sequence). Between the trimmed V and J ends, which lost 4 bases and 5 bases, there was a span of 17 bases.